This T cell receptor beta chain was captured by sequencing in a study of shared clonotypes between healthy human individuals. General observations from the study: Sequencing depth was expected to influence donor clonotype sharing.

Authors' methods: With immunoSEQ giving junction-only sequences and no quality scores, filtering differed. The assay was immunoSEQ multiplex PCR, and TCRdb's table has in-frame clones only and misses some. V, J and clone size derive from that table, while D and trimming were established from the DNA sequence. Of approximately 350,000 clones listed, 95% to 97% are singletons. Regarding this clone: The antigen is not known.

Caucasian adults living in Nashville, Tennessee, provided all samples. The length of the CDR3 is 16 residues. Losses at the gene ends were 8 bases for V and 4 bases for J; bases not matched to a gene: 11. In germline, CDR1 is SNHLY, CDR2 FYNNEI. The J gene is TRBJ2-1, the V gene TRBV2, with 10 nucleotides matching TRBD2. The sequencing sample was made of memory CD8+ T cells sorted from blood. Subset given: CD45RO+ cells pooled with CCR7-negative TemRA cells. This TCR derives from a man aged 25-45 years in good health. The CDR3 here is CASPTAGTSVYNEQFF. The DNA for the CDR3 is TGTGCCAGCCCCACCGCCGGGACTAGCGTATACAATGAGCAGTTCTTC.